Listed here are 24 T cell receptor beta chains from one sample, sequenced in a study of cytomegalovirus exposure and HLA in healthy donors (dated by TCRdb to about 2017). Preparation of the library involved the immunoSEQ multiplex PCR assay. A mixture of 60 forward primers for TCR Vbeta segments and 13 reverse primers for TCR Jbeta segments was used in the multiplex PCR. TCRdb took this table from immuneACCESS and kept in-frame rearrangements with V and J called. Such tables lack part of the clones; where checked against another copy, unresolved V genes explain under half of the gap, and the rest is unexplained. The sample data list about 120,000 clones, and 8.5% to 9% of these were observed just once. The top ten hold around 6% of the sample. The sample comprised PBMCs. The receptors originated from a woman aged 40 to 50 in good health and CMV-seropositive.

The CDR3 loop is CASKGGHSNQPQHF. The CDR3 DNA sequence: TGTGCCAGCAAGGGGGGGCATAGCAATCAGCCCCAGCATTTT. The chain links TRBV7-2 to TRBJ1-5; TRBD1 might be the D (6 bases). V gave up 7 bases and J gave up 0 bases, with 10 bases separating them. The CDR3 totals 14 residues. Germline assignment: CDR1 SGHTA and CDR2 FQGNSA.

In DNA form, the CDR3 reads TGCGCCAGCAGAGCTACAGTGAACACCGGGGAGCTGTTTTTT. As protein: CASRATVNTGELFF. V usage is TRBV10-1 and J usage is TRBJ2-2; D unresolved. The CDR3 has 14 amino acids. Germline lookup yields CDR1 WNHNN and CDR2 SYGVQD (reference sequence). Trimming removed 6 bases from V and 1 base from J, with 9 bases in between.

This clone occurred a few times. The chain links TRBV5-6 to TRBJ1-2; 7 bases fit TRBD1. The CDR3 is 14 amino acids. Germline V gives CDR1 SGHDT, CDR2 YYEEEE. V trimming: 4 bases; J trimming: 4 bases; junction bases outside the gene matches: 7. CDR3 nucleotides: TGTGCCAGCAGCCTTTCACAGGGGACCTATGGCTACACCTTC. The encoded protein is CASSLSQGTYGYTF.

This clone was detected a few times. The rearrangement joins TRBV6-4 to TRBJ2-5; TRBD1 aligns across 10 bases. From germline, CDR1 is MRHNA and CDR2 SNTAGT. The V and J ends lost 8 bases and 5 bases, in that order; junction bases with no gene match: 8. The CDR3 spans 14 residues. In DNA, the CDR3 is TGTGCCAGCCGCGGGACAGGGGAAACGGAGACCCAGTACTTC. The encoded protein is CASRGTGETETQYF.

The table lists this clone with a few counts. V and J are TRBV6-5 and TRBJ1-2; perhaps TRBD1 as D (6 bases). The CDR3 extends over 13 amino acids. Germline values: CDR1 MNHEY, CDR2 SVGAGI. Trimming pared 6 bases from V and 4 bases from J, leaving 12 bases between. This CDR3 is CASSVDSLYGYTF. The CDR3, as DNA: TGTGCCAGCAGCGTGGACAGCCTCTATGGCTACACCTTC.

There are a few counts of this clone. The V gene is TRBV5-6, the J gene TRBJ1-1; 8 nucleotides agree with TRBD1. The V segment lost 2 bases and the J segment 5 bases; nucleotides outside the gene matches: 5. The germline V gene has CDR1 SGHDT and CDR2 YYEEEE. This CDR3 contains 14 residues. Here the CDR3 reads CASSFLTGETEAFF. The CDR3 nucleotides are TGTGCCAGCAGCTTCCTGACAGGGGAGACTGAAGCTTTCTTT.

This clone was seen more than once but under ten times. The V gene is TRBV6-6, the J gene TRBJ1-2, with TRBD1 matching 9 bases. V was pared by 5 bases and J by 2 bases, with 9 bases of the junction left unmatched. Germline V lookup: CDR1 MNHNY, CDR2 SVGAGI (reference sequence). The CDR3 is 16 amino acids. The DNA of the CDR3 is TGTGCCAGCAGTGTAACAGGGGGCCTCCAAAACTATGGCTACACCTTC. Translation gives CASSVTGGLQNYGYTF.

For the CDR3, the DNA is TGCAGCGTTGCCCCCGGGAGAGGCGATCAGCCCCAGCATTTT. This gives the protein CSVAPGRGDQPQHF. The rearrangement joins TRBV29-1 to TRBJ1-5; D uncertain. The germline V gene encodes CDR1 SQVTM and CDR2 ANQGSEA. Trimming stripped 4 bases from V and 5 bases from J, with 15 bases between. The CDR3 totals 14 residues.

CDR3 coding DNA: TGCGCCAGCAGATTTCCCGTGGGGGAGCTGTTTTTT. Its translation: CASRFPVGELFF. The rearrangement joins TRBV5-1 to TRBJ2-2; D remains ambiguous. Germline V gives CDR1 SGHRS, CDR2 YFSETQ. V was clipped by 5 bases and J by 8 bases, with 10 bases between them. The CDR3 has 12 amino acids.

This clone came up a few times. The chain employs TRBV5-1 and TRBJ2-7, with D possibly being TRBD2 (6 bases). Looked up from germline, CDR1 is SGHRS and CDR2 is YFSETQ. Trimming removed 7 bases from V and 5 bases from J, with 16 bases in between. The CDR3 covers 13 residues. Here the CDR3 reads CASRLSGSNEQYF. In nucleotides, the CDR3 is TGCGCCAGCCGTCTGAGCGGGTCCAACGAGCAGTACTTC.

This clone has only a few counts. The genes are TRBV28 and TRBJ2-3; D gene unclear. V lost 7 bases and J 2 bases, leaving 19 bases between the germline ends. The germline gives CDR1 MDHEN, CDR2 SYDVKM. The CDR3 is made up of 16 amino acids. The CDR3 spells CASIPLRRNPTDTQYF. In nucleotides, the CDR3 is TGTGCCAGCATCCCTTTAAGGCGGAACCCCACAGATACGCAGTATTTT.

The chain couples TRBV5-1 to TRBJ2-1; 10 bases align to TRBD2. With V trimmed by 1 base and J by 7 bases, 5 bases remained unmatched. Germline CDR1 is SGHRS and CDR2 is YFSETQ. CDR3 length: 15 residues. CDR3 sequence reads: CASSLSGGEGNEQFF. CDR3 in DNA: TGCGCCAGCAGCTTGAGCGGGGGGGAGGGAAATGAGCAGTTCTTC.

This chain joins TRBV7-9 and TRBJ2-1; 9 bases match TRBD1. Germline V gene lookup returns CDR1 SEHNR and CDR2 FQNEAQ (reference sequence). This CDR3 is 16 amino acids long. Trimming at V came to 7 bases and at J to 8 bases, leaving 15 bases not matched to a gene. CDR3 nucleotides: TGTGCCAGCAACCTACTCGGGACAGGGAGTCGGGATGAGCAGTTCTTC. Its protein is CASNLLGTGSRDEQFF.

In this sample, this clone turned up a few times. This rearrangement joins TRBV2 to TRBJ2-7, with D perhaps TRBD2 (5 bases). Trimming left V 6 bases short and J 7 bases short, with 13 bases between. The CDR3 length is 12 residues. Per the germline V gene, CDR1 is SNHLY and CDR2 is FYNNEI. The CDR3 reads CASRVGRSEQYF. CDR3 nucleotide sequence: TGTGCCAGCAGGGTAGGGAGATCTGAGCAGTACTTC.

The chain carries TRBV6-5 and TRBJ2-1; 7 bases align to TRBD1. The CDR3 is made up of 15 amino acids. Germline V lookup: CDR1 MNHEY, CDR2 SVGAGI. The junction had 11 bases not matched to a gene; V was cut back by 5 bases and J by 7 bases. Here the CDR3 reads CASSKGQVVVNEQFF. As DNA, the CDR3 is TGTGCCAGCAGTAAAGGACAGGTAGTAGTGAATGAGCAGTTCTTC.

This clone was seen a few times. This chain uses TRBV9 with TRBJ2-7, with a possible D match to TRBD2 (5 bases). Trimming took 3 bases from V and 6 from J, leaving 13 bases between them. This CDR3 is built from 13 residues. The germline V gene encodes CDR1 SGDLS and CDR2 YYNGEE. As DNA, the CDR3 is TGTGCCAGCAGCGGAGGGTTCGGCGTCGAGCAGTACTTC. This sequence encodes CASSGGFGVEQYF. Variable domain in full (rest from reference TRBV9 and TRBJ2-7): DSGVTQTPKHLITATGQRVTLRCSPRSGDLSVYWYQQSLDQGLQFLIQYYNGEERAKGNILERFSAQQFPDLHSELNLSSLELGDSALYFCASSGGFGVEQYFGPGTRLTVT.

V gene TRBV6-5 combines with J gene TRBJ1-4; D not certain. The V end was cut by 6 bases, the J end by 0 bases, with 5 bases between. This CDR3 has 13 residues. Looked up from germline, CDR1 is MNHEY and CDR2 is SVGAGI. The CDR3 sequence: CASRPATNEKLFF. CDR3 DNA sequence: TGTGCCAGCAGGCCGGCAACTAATGAAAAACTGTTTTTT.

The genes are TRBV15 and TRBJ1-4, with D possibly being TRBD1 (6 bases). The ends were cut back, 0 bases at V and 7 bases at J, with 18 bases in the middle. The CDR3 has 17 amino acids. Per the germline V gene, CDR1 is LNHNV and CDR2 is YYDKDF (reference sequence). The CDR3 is CATSRDRGGSAGEKLFF. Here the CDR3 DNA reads TGTGCCACCAGCAGAGATCGGGGGGGCAGTGCGGGTGAAAAACTGTTTTTT.

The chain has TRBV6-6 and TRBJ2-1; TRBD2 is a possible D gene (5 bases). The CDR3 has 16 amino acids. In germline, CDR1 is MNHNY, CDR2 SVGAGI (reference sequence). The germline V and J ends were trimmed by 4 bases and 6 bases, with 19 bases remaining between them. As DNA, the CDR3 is TGTGCCAGCAGTTTCCCGTCCTACGGGGTTCGCAATGAGCAGTTCTTC. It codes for CASSFPSYGVRNEQFF.

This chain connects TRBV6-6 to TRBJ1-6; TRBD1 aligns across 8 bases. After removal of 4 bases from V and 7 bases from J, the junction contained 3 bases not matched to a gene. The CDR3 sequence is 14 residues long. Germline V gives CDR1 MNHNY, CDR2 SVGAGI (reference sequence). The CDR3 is CASSSGGVNSPLHF. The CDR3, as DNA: TGTGCCAGCAGTTCAGGGGGCGTAAATTCACCCCTCCACTTT.

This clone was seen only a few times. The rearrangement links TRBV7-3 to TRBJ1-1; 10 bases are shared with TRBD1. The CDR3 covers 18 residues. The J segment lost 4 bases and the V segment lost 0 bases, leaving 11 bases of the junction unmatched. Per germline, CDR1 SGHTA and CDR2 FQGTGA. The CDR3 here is CASSLTGGGQGFLTEAFF. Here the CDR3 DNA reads TGTGCCAGCAGCTTAACGGGGGGGGGACAGGGGTTCCTCACTGAAGCTTTCTTT.

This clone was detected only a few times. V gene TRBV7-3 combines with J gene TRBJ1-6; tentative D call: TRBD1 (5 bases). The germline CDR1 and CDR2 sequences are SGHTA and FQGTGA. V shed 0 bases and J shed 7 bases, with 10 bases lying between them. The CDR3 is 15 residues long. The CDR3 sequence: CASSLTNGGNSPLHF. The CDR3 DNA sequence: TGTGCCAGCAGCTTAACGAACGGGGGGAATTCACCCCTCCACTTT.

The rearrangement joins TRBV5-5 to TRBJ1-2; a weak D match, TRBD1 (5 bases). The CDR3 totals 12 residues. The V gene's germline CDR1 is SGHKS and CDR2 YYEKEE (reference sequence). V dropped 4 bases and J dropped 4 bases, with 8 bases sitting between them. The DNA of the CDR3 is TGTGCCAGCAGCCCTGACAGCTATGGCTACACCTTC. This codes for CASSPDSYGYTF. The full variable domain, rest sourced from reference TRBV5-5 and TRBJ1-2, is DAGVTQSPTHLIKTRGQQVTLRCSPISGHKSVSWYQQVLGQGPQFIFQYYEKEERGRGNFPDRFSARQFPNYSSELNVNALLLGDSALYLCASSPDSYGYTFGSGTRLTVV.

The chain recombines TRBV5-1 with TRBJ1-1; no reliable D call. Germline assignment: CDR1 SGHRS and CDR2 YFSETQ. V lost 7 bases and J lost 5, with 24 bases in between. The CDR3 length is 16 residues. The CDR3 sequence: CASSTSGDWRRTEAFF. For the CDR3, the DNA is TGCGCCAGCTCCACCTCCGGGGATTGGAGGAGAACTGAAGCTTTCTTT.